The source of this T cell receptor beta chain is a study of identical twins. Study conclusions and caveats: Weaker excess twin sharing was seen among beta out-of-frame sequences.

With 3 bases clipped from V and 0 bases from J, the junction kept 0 bases outside the gene matches. This CDR3 has 13 amino acids. Germline CDR1 and CDR2: GTSNPN and SVGIG (reference sequence). TCRdb processed the 5' RACE reads anew with MiXCR; each CDR3 protein has one entry. The sample lists a few hundred thousand distinct CDR3 sequences, approximately 10% occurring once. As to this clonotype: The antigen remains unidentified.

In addition, the sample was reused for a study of yellow fever vaccine responses in identical twins.

This TCR derives from a woman younger than 30 in good health. The rearrangement uses TRBV30 and TRBJ2-3; TRBD1 agrees at 7 bases. Sequencing was performed on PBMCs. CDR3 amino acids: CAWRGQSTDTQYF. CDR3 nucleotide sequence: TGTGCCTGGAGGGGACAGAGCACAGATACGCAGTATTTT.